Following are 17 T cell receptor beta chains from one sample sequenced in a study of T cell responses to AZD1222 COVID-19 vaccine. TCRdb's copy holds only in-frame clones and misses some; the assay was immunoSEQ multiplex PCR. The table records more than 120,000 clones, under 90% of them present only once. The specimen comprised peripheral blood, sampled 28 days after the second AZD1222 dose. These receptors were taken from an adult who received the AZD1222 COVID-19 vaccine.

This clone was found once. The chain combines TRBV28 with TRBJ2-1; 9 nucleotides line up with TRBD2. Germline V gene lookup returns CDR1 MDHEN and CDR2 SYDVKM. V was pared by 1 base and J by 4 bases, with 5 bases of the junction left unmatched. The CDR3 covers 16 residues. The CDR3 DNA is TGTGCCAGCAGTTTATTAGAAGCGGGGGGTTACAATGAGCAGTTCTTC. This sequence encodes CASSLLEAGGYNEQFF.

The V call is TRBV7-9, the J call TRBJ1-2; no firm D call. Germline V gives CDR1 SEHNR, CDR2 FQNEAQ (reference sequence). With 5 bases removed from V and 1 base from J, the gap between germline ends came to 17 bases. The CDR3 runs to 16 residues. This CDR3 is CASSRDYQIDNYGYTF. The CDR3 nucleotides read TGTGCCAGCAGCCGTGACTACCAGATTGATAACTATGGCTACACCTTC. The complete variable domain, with remaining parts taken from reference TRBV7-9 and TRBJ1-2, reads DTGVSQNPRHKITKRGQNVTFRCDPISEHNRLYWYRQTLGQGPEFLTYFQNEAQLEKSRLLSDRFSAERPKGSFSTLEIQRTEQGDSAMYLCASSRDYQIDNYGYTFGSGTRLTVV.

The rearrangement joins TRBV27 to TRBJ2-7, with D maybe TRBD1 (6 bases). Germline CDR1 MNHEY, CDR2 SMNVEV (reference sequence). The V gene lost 5 bases and the J gene lost 2 bases, with 25 bases spanning the gap. The CDR3 runs 18 residues. CDR3 DNA sequence: TGTGCCAGCAGTCCAGGTTTGACAGGATCATTAGTTCCCTACGAGCAGTACTTC. Encoded protein: CASSPGLTGSLVPYEQYF.

This chain links TRBV30 with TRBJ1-1; tentative D call: TRBD1 (6 bases). The V gene's germline CDR1 is GTSNPN and CDR2 SVGIG (reference sequence). The CDR3 runs 15 residues. Trimming pared 1 base from V and 0 bases from J, leaving 12 bases between. Here the CDR3 reads CAWSDRTVMNTEAFF. CDR3 nucleotides: TGTGCCTGGAGTGATCGGACAGTAATGAACACTGAAGCTTTCTTT.

The chain carries TRBV28 and TRBJ1-4; 7 positions match TRBD1. Germline CDR1 MDHEN, CDR2 SYDVKM. V shed 3 bases, J shed 7 bases, and the junction held 11 bases outside the gene matches. The CDR3 is 16 amino acids. CDR3 in DNA: TGTGCCAGCAGTTTCCCGTCGACAGGGTTAAGTGAAAAACTGTTTTTT. Translation: CASSFPSTGLSEKLFF.

This clone occurred a few times. The chain carries TRBV9 and TRBJ2-2, with D possibly matching TRBD1 (5 bases). The CDR3 runs to 14 residues. V lost 0 bases and J lost 7, with 10 bases in between. In germline, CDR1 is SGDLS, CDR2 YYNGEE. The CDR3 sequence: CASSVAAGNGELFF. CDR3 DNA sequence: TGTGCCAGCAGCGTAGCGGCAGGGAACGGGGAGCTGTTTTTT.

This chain joins TRBV6-6 and TRBJ1-4; 8 positions match TRBD1. Germline CDR1 and CDR2: MNHNY and SVGAGI (reference sequence). J gave up 8 bases and V 6 bases, and 8 bases lay outside the gene matches. CDR3 length: 14 residues. The DNA of the CDR3 is TGTGCCAGCAGGCCGGACAGGGCAGGGGAAAAACTGTTTTTT. Translating it yields CASRPDRAGEKLFF.

The chain is built from TRBV6-6 and TRBJ1-2; possible D gene TRBD1, 5 bases. V lost 0 bases, J lost 8 bases, and 10 bases lay in between. The CDR3 is 13 amino acids. CDR1 and CDR2 (germline): MNHNY, SVGAGI (reference sequence). CDR3 region: CASSYSGGEGYTF. The CDR3, as DNA: TGTGCCAGCAGTTACTCAGGAGGGGAGGGCTACACCTTC.

V and J are TRBV28 and TRBJ2-1; D is tentatively TRBD1 or TRBD2 (5 bases each). V lost 5 bases to trimming and J lost 3 bases, with 11 bases between them. This CDR3 region has 14 residues. The germline V gene encodes CDR1 MDHEN and CDR2 SYDVKM. For the CDR3, the DNA is TGTGCCAGCAGTGGGGGACGGCGCTACAATGAGCAGTTCTTC. Its protein product is CASSGGRRYNEQFF.

The chain links TRBV5-1 to TRBJ2-2; TRBD2 agrees at 16 bases. With 4 bases clipped from V and 6 bases from J, the junction kept 3 bases outside the gene matches. There are 16 residues in the CDR3. The germline gives CDR1 SGHRS, CDR2 YFSETQ. The CDR3 sequence: CASSPGLAGGPGELFF. DNA of the CDR3: TGCGCCAGCAGCCCGGGACTAGCGGGAGGGCCCGGGGAGCTGTTTTTT.

The chain links TRBV2 to TRBJ2-2; 7 nucleotides match TRBD2. The CDR3 sequence is 14 residues long. Germline values: CDR1 SNHLY, CDR2 FYNNEI. Unmatched junction bases numbered 5, after V lost 8 bases and J lost 2 bases. The CDR3 DNA follows: TGTGCCAGCTCGCTAGCGGCCAACACCGGGGAGCTGTTTTTT. Amino acid sequence: CASSLAANTGELFF.

This chain links TRBV29-1 with TRBJ2-1; 8 positions match TRBD1. The CDR3 spans 11 residues. V gave up 8 bases and J gave up 9 bases; unmatched junction bases: 6. Looked up from germline, CDR1 is SQVTM and CDR2 is ANQGSEA. The CDR3 DNA reads TGCAGCACTCAACAGGGGGGTGAGCAGTTCTTC. It codes for CSTQQGGEQFF.

The V and J genes are TRBV9 and TRBJ2-2, with 7 bases that match TRBD1. The CDR3 totals 14 residues. Losses at the gene ends were 3 bases for V and 9 bases for J; bases not matched to a gene: 8. Per the germline V gene, CDR1 is SGDLS and CDR2 is YYNGEE. CDR3 residues: CASSASPRGRELFF. CDR3 coding DNA: TGTGCCAGCAGCGCCTCCCCTAGGGGGCGGGAGCTGTTTTTT.

The chain couples TRBV2 to TRBJ2-7, with D tentatively TRBD1 (7 bases). The germline gives CDR1 SNHLY, CDR2 FYNNEI. The CDR3 spans 15 residues. Trimming took 3 bases from V and 3 from J, leaving 15 bases between them. CDR3 nucleotides: TGTGCCAGCAGTGAGCCCGTCCAGGGGGGCTACGAGCAGTACGTC. Amino acids: CASSEPVQGGYEQYV.

V usage is TRBV11-3 and J usage is TRBJ1-1, with TRBD1 as a possible D gene (6 bases). The CDR3 runs to 13 residues. V lost 6 bases, J lost 2 bases, and 10 bases lay in between. From germline, CDR1 is SGHNT and CDR2 YENEEA. In DNA, the CDR3 is TGTGCCAGCAGTCTCAGGGGAAACACTGAAGCTTTCTTT. It is translated as CASSLRGNTEAFF.

The chain joins TRBV15 to TRBJ2-1; the D gene is possibly TRBD2 (6 bases). Trimming cost V 5 bases and J 8 bases, with 13 bases left between them. The germline V gene has CDR1 LNHNV and CDR2 YYDKDF (reference sequence). This CDR3 comprises 13 residues. CDR3 residues: CATSGRRGDEQFF. CDR3 coding DNA: TGTGCCACCAGCGGTCGGCGGGGCGATGAGCAGTTCTTC.

V and J are TRBV7-8 and TRBJ2-5, with D perhaps TRBD1 (5 bases). This CDR3 region has 15 residues. V was shortened by 6 bases and J by 0 bases, with 14 bases between the two germline ends. From germline, CDR1 is SGHVS and CDR2 FQNEAQ. Here the CDR3 reads CASSRTAGYQETQYF. Written as DNA, the CDR3 is TGTGCCAGCAGTCGAACCGCAGGGTACCAAGAGACCCAGTACTTC.